One and the same sample provided the 27 T cell receptor beta chains below, sequenced in a study of blood T cell repertoires in COVID-19. The table came from immunoSEQ multiplex PCR; TCRdb's copy has only in-frame clones and leaves some out. The sample includes about 140,000 clones, roughly 89% seen only once; the top ten take around 9%. Sequenced material: peripheral blood. The receptors shown here come from a man aged 25-45 years with COVID-19, enrolled during active disease.

V gene TRBV3-1 (or the pseudogene TRBV3-2) combines with J gene TRBJ2-4; 9 nucleotides match TRBD1. Germline CDR1 reads LGHDT; CDR2 reads YNNKEL (reference sequence). The CDR3 contains 14 residues. Trimming cost V 5 bases and J 6 bases; bases outside gene matches: 5. As DNA, the CDR3 is TGTGCCAGCAGCGCGCCGGGACAGGGAAACATTCAGTACTTC. Translated: CASSAPGQGNIQYF.

The genes are TRBV9 and TRBJ1-1; D possibly corresponds to TRBD1 (5 bases). Germline CDR1 is SGDLS and CDR2 is YYNGEE. The length of the CDR3 is 13 residues. V lost 3 bases to trimming and J lost 7 bases, with 13 bases between them. As DNA, the CDR3 is TGTGCCAGCAGCGGCCGGGGGTTGGGTGAAGCTTTCTTT. Amino acid sequence: CASSGRGLGEAFF.

The chain has TRBV5-1 and TRBJ2-1, with D uncertain. V gave up 4 bases and J gave up 6 bases, with 5 bases separating them. The length of the CDR3 is 11 residues. Germline V gene lookup returns CDR1 SGHRS and CDR2 YFSETQ. In DNA form, the CDR3 reads TGCGCCAGCAGCCCGGGCAATGAGCAGTTCTTC. This codes for CASSPGNEQFF.

The V call is TRBV9, the J call TRBJ2-7, with D maybe TRBD1 (6 bases). The CDR3 spans 14 residues. The V and J ends lost 3 bases and 0 bases respectively, with 10 bases between them. The germline V gene has CDR1 SGDLS and CDR2 YYNGEE. CDR3 loop: CASSGSRGSYEQYF. The DNA for the CDR3 is TGTGCCAGCAGCGGATCCAGGGGCTCCTACGAGCAGTACTTC.

This chain joins TRBV9 and TRBJ2-3, with 11 bases aligning to TRBD1. Germline lookup yields CDR1 SGDLS and CDR2 YYNGEE. The CDR3 loop spans 15 amino acids. V shed 4 bases, J shed 5 bases, and the junction held 6 bases outside the gene matches. This CDR3 is CASSPGGQGEDTQYF. The CDR3 DNA sequence: TGTGCCAGCAGCCCCGGGGGACAGGGGGAAGATACGCAGTATTTT.

V usage is TRBV10-1 and J usage is TRBJ2-1; D call uncertain. CDR1 is WNHNN and CDR2 is SYGVQD in the germline V gene (reference sequence). The V and J ends lost 1 base and 6 bases respectively, with 10 bases between them. The CDR3 runs to 14 residues. The CDR3 loop reads CASSELVGVNEQFF. Here the CDR3 DNA reads TGCGCCAGCAGTGAGTTAGTTGGTGTCAATGAGCAGTTCTTC.

V usage is TRBV4-3 and J usage is TRBJ2-5, with 7 nucleotides matching TRBD1. With 0 bases clipped from V and 1 base from J, the junction kept 2 bases outside the gene matches. The germline V gene has CDR1 LGHNA and CDR2 YSLEER. This CDR3 is built from 15 residues. The CDR3 DNA sequence: TGCGCCAGCAGCCAAGATGGACAGGTCCAAGAGACCCAGTACTTC. Amino acid sequence: CASSQDGQVQETQYF.

The chain uses TRBV9 and TRBJ2-3; D may be TRBD2 (6 bases). V was shortened by 0 bases and J by 4 bases, with 9 bases between the two germline ends. CDR3 length: 14 amino acids. The V gene's germline CDR1 is SGDLS and CDR2 YYNGEE. The CDR3 DNA sequence: TGTGCCAGCAGCGTAGCGGGAGAGGCAGATACGCAGTATTTT. This encodes CASSVAGEADTQYF.

The chain joins TRBV28 to TRBJ2-4, with 7 bases lining up with TRBD1. The CDR3 extends over 15 amino acids. Germline CDR1 reads MDHEN; CDR2 reads SYDVKM. V was pared by 2 bases and J by 1 base, with 2 bases of the junction left unmatched. Here the CDR3 reads CASSLLQGAKNIQYF. In nucleotides, the CDR3 is TGTGCCAGCAGTTTACTACAGGGGGCCAAAAACATTCAGTACTTC.

The rearrangement uses TRBV7-8 and TRBJ1-2, with D tentatively TRBD1 (6 bases). With 5 bases removed from V and 4 bases from J, the gap between germline ends came to 14 bases. Per germline, CDR1 SGHVS and CDR2 FQNEAQ. The CDR3 runs 14 residues. The CDR3: CASSQNRVSYGYTF. CDR3 in DNA: TGTGCCAGCAGCCAAAACAGGGTTAGCTATGGCTACACCTTC.

Notes on this clone: It may be a read error: a sequence one base away is much more abundant. The sample has other DNA sequences that encode this CDR3 too. The chain joins TRBV9 to TRBJ1-1; D may be TRBD1 (5 bases). The germline V and J ends were trimmed by 4 bases and 0 bases, with 10 bases remaining between them. CDR3 length: 14 amino acids. Per the germline V gene, CDR1 is SGDLS and CDR2 is YYNGEE. The CDR3: CASSPRGVNTEAFF. The CDR3 DNA sequence: TGTGCCAGCAGCCCAAGGGGCGTGAACACTGAAGCTTTCTTT. Combining the CDR3 with reference TRBV9 and TRBJ1-1 gives the whole variable domain DSGVTQTPKHLITATGQRVTLRCSPRSGDLSVYWYQQSLDQGLQFLIQYYNGEERAKGNILERFSAQQFPDLHSELNLSSLELGDSALYFCASSPRGVNTEAFFGQGTRLTVV.

The chain combines TRBV30 with TRBJ1-4; D ambiguous. The CDR3 length is 14 residues. V lost 0 bases and J lost 8, with 13 bases in between. Germline V gives CDR1 GTSNPN, CDR2 SVGIG (reference sequence). This CDR3 is CAWSVGSILEKLFF. The CDR3 DNA follows: TGTGCCTGGAGTGTTGGCAGTATCTTGGAAAAACTGTTTTTT. Drawing the rest from reference TRBV30 and TRBJ1-4, the complete variable domain is SQTIHQWPATLVQPVGSPLSLECTVEGTSNPNLYWYRQAAGRGLQLLFYSVGIGQISSEVPQNLSASRPQDRQFILSSKKLLLSDSGFYLCAWSVGSILEKLFFGSGTQLSVL.

The V and J genes are TRBV2 and TRBJ1-4, with a possible D match to TRBD1 (5 bases). Trimming removed 4 bases from V and 7 bases from J, with 19 bases in between. Germline CDR1 is SNHLY and CDR2 is FYNNEI. This CDR3 is built from 16 residues. The CDR3 region is CASSAVVSGGSEKLFF. CDR3 bases: TGTGCCAGCAGTGCGGTTGTCAGCGGGGGGAGTGAAAAACTGTTTTTT.

The chain couples TRBV15 to TRBJ2-7; 8 positions match TRBD1. The germline CDR1 and CDR2 sequences are LNHNV and YYDKDF (reference sequence). The CDR3 has 15 amino acids. V was pared by 4 bases and J by 2 bases, with 7 bases of the junction left unmatched. CDR3 residues: CATSTPGQGPYEQYF. The CDR3 DNA is TGTGCCACCAGCACCCCCGGACAGGGTCCCTACGAGCAGTACTTC.

The rearrangement uses TRBV27 and TRBJ1-1, with D perhaps matching TRBD1 (6 bases). The CDR3 runs to 15 residues. V lost 7 bases and J lost 2, with 17 bases in between. Germline CDR1 and CDR2: MNHEY and SMNVEV (reference sequence). The CDR3 loop is CASIPGRGVNTEAFF. The CDR3, as DNA: TGTGCCAGCATTCCGGGCAGGGGCGTTAACACTGAAGCTTTCTTT.

This clone was seen a few times. The chain joins TRBV28 to TRBJ1-1; 8 bases map to TRBD1. Trimming took 4 bases from V and 5 from J; bases not matched to a gene: 3. The CDR3 runs to 13 residues. Germline lookup yields CDR1 MDHEN and CDR2 SYDVKM. The CDR3 protein is CASSSRGRTEAFF. DNA of the CDR3: TGTGCCAGCAGTTCCAGGGGGCGGACTGAAGCTTTCTTT.

CDR3 residues: CASSLPGWKAGELFF. Here the CDR3 DNA reads TGTGCCAGCAGCTTGCCAGGGTGGAAGGCCGGGGAGCTGTTTTTT. The chain employs TRBV5-4 and TRBJ2-2, with a tentative D call TRBD1 (5 bases). The V and J ends lost 1 base and 6 bases respectively, with 13 bases between them. CDR3 length: 15 amino acids. Looked up from germline, CDR1 is SGHNT and CDR2 is YYREEE (reference sequence). The full variable domain, in which reference TRBV5-4 and TRBJ2-2 provide the parts outside the CDR3, is ETGVTQSPTHLIKTRGQQVTLRCSSQSGHNTVSWYQQALGQGPQFIFQYYREEENGRGNFPPRFSGLQFPNYSSELNVNALELDDSALYLCASSLPGWKAGELFFGEGSRLTVL.

J is TRBJ1-2 and V is TRBV4-2; 8 positions agree with TRBD1. V shed 0 bases, J shed 8 bases, and the junction held 5 bases outside the gene matches. The CDR3 has 14 amino acids. Germline V CDR1 and CDR2: LGHNA, YNFKEQ. The CDR3 protein is CASSQETGVNGYTF. As DNA, the CDR3 is TGTGCCAGCAGCCAAGAGACAGGGGTGAACGGCTACACCTTC.

CDR3 protein: CASSPGLAGGEEQYF. The CDR3 bases are TGTGCCAGCAGCCCGGGACTAGCGGGGGGCGAAGAGCAGTACTTC. V gene TRBV5-4 combines with J gene TRBJ2-7; 15 positions match TRBD2. The CDR3 length is 15 residues. V dropped 4 bases and J dropped 7; count of bases not matched to a gene: 6. Germline assignment: CDR1 SGHNT and CDR2 YYREEE (reference sequence).

The V gene is TRBV19, the J gene TRBJ1-2; TRBD1 might be the D (6 bases). Per the germline V gene, CDR1 is LNHDA and CDR2 is SQIVND (reference sequence). Trimming removed 5 bases from V and 13 bases from J, with 14 bases in between. This CDR3 region has 11 residues. CDR3 sequence (DNA): TGTGCCAGTAGTTCTCAGGACAGCTGCACCTTC. It encodes CASSSQDSCTF. The full variable domain, with the rest looked up from reference TRBV19 and TRBJ1-2, is DGGITQSPKYLFRKEGQNVTLSCEQNLNHDAMYWYRQDPGQGLRLIYYSQIVNDFQKGDIAEGYSVSREKKESFPLTVTSAQKNPTAFYLCASSSQDSCTFGSGTRLTVV.

The J gene is TRBJ2-1, the V gene TRBV29-1; D is uncertain. From germline, CDR1 is SQVTM and CDR2 ANQGSEA. V lost 6 bases and J 0 bases, leaving 9 bases between the germline ends. The CDR3 extends over 13 amino acids. For the CDR3, the DNA is TGCAGCGTCCCATCAAACTCCTACAATGAGCAGTTCTTC. As protein: CSVPSNSYNEQFF.

This chain uses TRBV5-4 with TRBJ2-7; 7 bases are shared with TRBD1. The CDR3 length is 14 residues. The germline gives CDR1 SGHNT, CDR2 YYREEE (reference sequence). Losses at the gene ends were 4 bases for V and 2 bases for J; bases not matched to a gene: 6. The CDR3 bases are TGTGCCAGCAGCCGGGGACAGAACCCCTACGAGCAGTACTTC. Translation: CASSRGQNPYEQYF.

This rearrangement joins TRBV6-6 to TRBJ1-1; a possible D gene is TRBD1 (6 bases). The CDR3 covers 12 residues. V dropped 6 bases and J dropped 4 bases, with 9 bases sitting between them. Per germline, CDR1 MNHNY and CDR2 SVGAGI (reference sequence). CDR3 protein: CASRQGITEAFF. CDR3 coding DNA: TGTGCCAGCAGACAGGGCATCACTGAAGCTTTCTTT.

V and J are TRBV6-5 and TRBJ1-1, with D unresolved. Germline V lookup: CDR1 MNHEY, CDR2 SVGAGI. Trimming left V 6 bases short and J 0 bases short, with 14 bases between. The CDR3 is made up of 15 amino acids. In DNA form, the CDR3 reads TGTGCCAGCAGACGATTTCAGGCCATGAACACTGAAGCTTTCTTT. Translated: CASRRFQAMNTEAFF.

The chain recombines TRBV30 with TRBJ2-3; D not resolved. The germline V gene has CDR1 GTSNPN and CDR2 SVGIG (reference sequence). This CDR3 has 14 amino acids. V was shortened by 2 bases and J by 4 bases, with 13 bases between the two germline ends. The CDR3 coding sequence is TGTGCCTGGAGTTTATTTTTCGGGTCAGATACGCAGTATTTT. Its translation: CAWSLFFGSDTQYF.

V and J are TRBV7-3 and TRBJ2-1, with 9 positions matching TRBD2. The J segment lost 8 bases and the V segment lost 1 base, leaving 15 bases of the junction unmatched. In germline, CDR1 is SGHTA, CDR2 FQGTGA. The CDR3 sequence is 18 residues long. This chain's CDR3 is CASSLRSAGGLARDEQFF. The CDR3 coding sequence is TGTGCCAGCAGCTTAAGGAGTGCAGGCGGACTAGCGAGGGATGAGCAGTTCTTC.

The CDR3 spells CAWSGVGGNTQYF. In DNA, the CDR3 is TGTGCCTGGAGTGGGGTCGGGGGGAATACGCAGTATTTT. V is TRBV30 and J is TRBJ2-3; 7 nucleotides align to TRBD2. Trimming took 1 base from V and 7 from J; bases not matched to a gene: 5. Germline values: CDR1 GTSNPN, CDR2 SVGIG (reference sequence). This CDR3 contains 13 residues.